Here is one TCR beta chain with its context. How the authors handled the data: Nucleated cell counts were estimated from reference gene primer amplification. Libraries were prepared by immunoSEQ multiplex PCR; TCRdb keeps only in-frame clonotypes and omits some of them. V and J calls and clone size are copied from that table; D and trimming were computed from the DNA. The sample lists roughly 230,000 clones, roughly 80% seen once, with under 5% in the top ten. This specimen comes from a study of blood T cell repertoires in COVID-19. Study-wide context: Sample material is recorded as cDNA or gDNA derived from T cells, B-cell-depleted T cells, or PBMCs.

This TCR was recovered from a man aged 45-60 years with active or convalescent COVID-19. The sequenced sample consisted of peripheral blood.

In DNA, the CDR3 is TGTGCCTGGACTTCAGGTTCACCCCTCCACTTT. Translation: CAWTSGSPLHF. The chain has TRBV30 and TRBJ1-6; D gene ambiguous. Germline V CDR1 and CDR2: GTSNPN, SVGIG (reference sequence). This CDR3 is built from 11 residues. Trimming took 4 bases from V and 9 from J, leaving 7 bases between them. Drawing the rest from reference TRBV30 and TRBJ1-6, the complete variable domain is SQTIHQWPATLVQPVGSPLSLECTVEGTSNPNLYWYRQAAGRGLQLLFYSVGIGQISSEVPQNLSASRPQDRQFILSSKKLLLSDSGFYLCAWTSGSPLHFGNGTRLTVT.